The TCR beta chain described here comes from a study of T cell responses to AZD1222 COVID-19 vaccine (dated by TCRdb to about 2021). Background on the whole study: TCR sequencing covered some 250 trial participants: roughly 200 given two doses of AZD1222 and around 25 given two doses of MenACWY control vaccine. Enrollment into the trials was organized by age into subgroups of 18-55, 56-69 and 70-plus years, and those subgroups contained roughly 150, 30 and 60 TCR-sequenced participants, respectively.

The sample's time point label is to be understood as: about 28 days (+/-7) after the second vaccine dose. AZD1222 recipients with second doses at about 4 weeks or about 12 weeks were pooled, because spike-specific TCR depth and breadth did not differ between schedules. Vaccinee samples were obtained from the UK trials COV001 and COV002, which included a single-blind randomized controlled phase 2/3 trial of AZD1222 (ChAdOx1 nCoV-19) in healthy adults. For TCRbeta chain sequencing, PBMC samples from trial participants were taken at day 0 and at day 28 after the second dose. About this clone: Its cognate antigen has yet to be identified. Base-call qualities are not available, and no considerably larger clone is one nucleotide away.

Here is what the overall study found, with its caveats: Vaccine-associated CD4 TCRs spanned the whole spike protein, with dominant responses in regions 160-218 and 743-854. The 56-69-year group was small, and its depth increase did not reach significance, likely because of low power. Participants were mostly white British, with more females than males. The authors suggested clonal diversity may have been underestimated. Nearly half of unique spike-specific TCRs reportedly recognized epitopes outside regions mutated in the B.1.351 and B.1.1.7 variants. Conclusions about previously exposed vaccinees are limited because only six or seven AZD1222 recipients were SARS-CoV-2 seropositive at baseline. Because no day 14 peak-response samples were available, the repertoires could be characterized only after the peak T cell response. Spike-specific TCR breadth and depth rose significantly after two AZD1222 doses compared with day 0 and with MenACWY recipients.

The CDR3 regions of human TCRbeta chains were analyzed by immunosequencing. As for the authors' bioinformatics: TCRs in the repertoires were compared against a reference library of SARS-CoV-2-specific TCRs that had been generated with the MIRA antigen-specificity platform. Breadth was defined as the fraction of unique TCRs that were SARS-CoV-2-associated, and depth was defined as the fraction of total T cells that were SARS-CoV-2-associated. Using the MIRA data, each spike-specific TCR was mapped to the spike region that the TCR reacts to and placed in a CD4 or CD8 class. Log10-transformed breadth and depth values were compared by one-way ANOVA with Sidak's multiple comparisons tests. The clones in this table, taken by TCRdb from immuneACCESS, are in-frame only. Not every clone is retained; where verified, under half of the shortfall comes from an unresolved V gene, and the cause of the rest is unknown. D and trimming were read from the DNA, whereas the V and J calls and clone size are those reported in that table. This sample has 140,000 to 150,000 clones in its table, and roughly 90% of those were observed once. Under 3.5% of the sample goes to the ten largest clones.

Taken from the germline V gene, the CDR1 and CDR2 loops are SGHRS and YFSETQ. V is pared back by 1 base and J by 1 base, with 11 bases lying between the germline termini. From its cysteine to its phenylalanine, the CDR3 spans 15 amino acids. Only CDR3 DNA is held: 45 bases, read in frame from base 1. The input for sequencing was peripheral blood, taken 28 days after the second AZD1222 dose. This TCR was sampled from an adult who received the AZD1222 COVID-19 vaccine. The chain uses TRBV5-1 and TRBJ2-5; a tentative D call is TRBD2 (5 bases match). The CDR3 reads CASSLLAAIQETQYF. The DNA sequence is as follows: TGCGCCAGCAGCTTGCTAGCAGCGATCCAAGAGACCCAGTACTTC.